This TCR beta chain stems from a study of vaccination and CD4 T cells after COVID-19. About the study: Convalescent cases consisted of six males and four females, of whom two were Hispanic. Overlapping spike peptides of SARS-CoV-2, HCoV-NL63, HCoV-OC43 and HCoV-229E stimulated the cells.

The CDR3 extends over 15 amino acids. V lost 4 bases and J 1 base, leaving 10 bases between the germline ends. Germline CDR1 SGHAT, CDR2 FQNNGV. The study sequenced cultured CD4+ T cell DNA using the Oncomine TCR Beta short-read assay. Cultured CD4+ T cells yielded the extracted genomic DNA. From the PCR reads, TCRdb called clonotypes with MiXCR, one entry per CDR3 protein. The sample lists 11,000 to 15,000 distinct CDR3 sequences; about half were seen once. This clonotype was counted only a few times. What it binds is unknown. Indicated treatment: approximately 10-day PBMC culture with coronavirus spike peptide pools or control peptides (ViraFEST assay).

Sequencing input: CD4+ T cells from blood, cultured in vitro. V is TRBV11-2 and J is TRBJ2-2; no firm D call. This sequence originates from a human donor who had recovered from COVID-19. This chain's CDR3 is CASSYGRLNTGELFF. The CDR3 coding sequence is TGTGCCAGCAGCTACGGCAGACTGAACACCGGGGAGCTGTTTTTT.